This TCR beta chain was documented in a study of T cell clones after liver transplantation. Assay: immunoSEQ multiplex PCR; the TCRdb copy retains only in-frame clones and omits some. In the table there are some 80,000 clones, around four fifths of which are singletons. Trimming at V came to 3 bases and at J to 4 bases, leaving 10 bases not matched to a gene. The CDR3 loop spans 17 amino acids. Germline V CDR1 and CDR2: MNHNS, SASEGT. The chain employs TRBV6-1 and TRBJ2-4; 9 positions agree with TRBD1. The starting material was CD4+ T cells from blood, obtained approximately 3.5 years after liver transplant. This sequence was found in a human patient who received a liver transplant. Some T cells may be transferred from the graft donor. The CDR3 coding sequence is TGTGCCAGCAGTGAGGGGGACAGGGCGAGGGGAAAAAACATTCAGTACTTC. Protein: CASSEGDRARGKNIQYF.